This section outlines one T cell receptor (beta chain) sequence together with its context. No antigen is known for it. The sample belongs to a study of cytomegalovirus exposure and HLA in healthy donors. Study as a whole: An earlier analysis found fewer than 140 million unique TCR beta sequences from approximately 200 million T cells. Study-wide points: According to a later analysis, donors in an Asian-associated ancestry cluster reportedly had fewer N-insertions than the roughly 670-donor mean. Immune exposure data for these donors was limited to CMV serostatus. Accurate predictions that matched the HLA-A and HLA-B alleles of most subjects were reportedly made from TCR beta sequences.

Use of 60 Vbeta and 13 Jbeta primers characterized the PCR. Libraries were prepared by immunoSEQ multiplex PCR; TCRdb keeps only in-frame clonotypes and omits some of them. The sample has tens of thousands of clones, 60% to 85% seen once. Trimming removed 4 bases from V and 0 bases from J; junction bases left unmatched: 5. CDR1 and CDR2 from the germline V gene are SGHTA and FQGNSA. The CDR3 length is 15 residues. Sequencing was performed on PBMCs. The chain links TRBV7-2 to TRBJ2-7, with 8 bases lining up with TRBD1. This receptor was obtained from a woman aged 40-49 years in good health and CMV-seropositive. The CDR3 sequence is CASSSPGQGSYEQYF. The CDR3 coding sequence is TGTGCCAGCAGCTCTCCAGGACAGGGCTCCTACGAGCAGTACTTC.